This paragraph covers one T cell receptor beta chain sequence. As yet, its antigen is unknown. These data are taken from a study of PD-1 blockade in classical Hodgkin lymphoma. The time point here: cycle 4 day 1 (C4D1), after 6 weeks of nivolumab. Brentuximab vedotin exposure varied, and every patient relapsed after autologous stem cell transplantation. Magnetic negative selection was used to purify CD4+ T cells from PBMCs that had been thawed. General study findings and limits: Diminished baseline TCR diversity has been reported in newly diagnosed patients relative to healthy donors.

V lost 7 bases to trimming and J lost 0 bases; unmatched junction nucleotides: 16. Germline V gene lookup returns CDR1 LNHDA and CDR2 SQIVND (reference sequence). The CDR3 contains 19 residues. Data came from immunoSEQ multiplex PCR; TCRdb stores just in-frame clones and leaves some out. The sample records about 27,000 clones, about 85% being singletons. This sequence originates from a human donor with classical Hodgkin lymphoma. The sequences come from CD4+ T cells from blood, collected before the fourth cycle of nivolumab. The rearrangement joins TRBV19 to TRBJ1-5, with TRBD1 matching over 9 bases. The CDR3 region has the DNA TGTGCCAGTACCCAAACCGGGACAGGGAACCGCCATAGCAATCAGCCCCAGCATTTT. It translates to CASTQTGTGNRHSNQPQHF. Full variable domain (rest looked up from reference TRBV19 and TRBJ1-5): DGGITQSPKYLFRKEGQNVTLSCEQNLNHDAMYWYRQDPGQGLRLIYYSQIVNDFQKGDIAEGYSVSREKKESFPLTVTSAQKNPTAFYLCASTQTGTGNRHSNQPQHFGDGTRLSIL.